Below, 7 T cell receptor beta chains from the same sample are listed, as sequenced in a study of blood T cell repertoires in COVID-19. Data came from immunoSEQ multiplex PCR; TCRdb stores just in-frame clones and leaves some out. The data contain roughly 140,000 clones, more than 65% of them seen just once; the ten biggest clones take up roughly 10%. The sample comprised peripheral blood. All receptors derive from a man aged 55 to 70 with active or convalescent COVID-19.

This chain uses TRBV7-2 with TRBJ1-2, with 11 nucleotides matching TRBD1. The germline gives CDR1 SGHTA, CDR2 FQGNSA. V gave up 5 bases and J gave up 1 base; unmatched junction bases: 9. This CDR3 has 17 residues. CDR3 sequence: CASSATDRGLLNYGYTF. Here the CDR3 DNA reads TGTGCCAGCAGCGCAACGGACAGGGGGCTTCTTAACTATGGCTACACCTTC. Supplemented by reference TRBV7-2 and TRBJ1-2, the full variable domain reads GAGVSQSPSNKVTEKGKDVELRCDPISGHTALYWYRQSLGQGLEFLIYFQGNSAPDKSGLPSDRFSAERTGGSVSTLTIQRTQQEDSAVYLCASSATDRGLLNYGYTFGSGTRLTVV.

V gene TRBV11-2 combines with J gene TRBJ1-6; TRBD1 aligns across 7 bases. There are 14 residues in the CDR3. CDR1 is SGHAT, CDR2 FQNNGV, per germline. The V gene end was trimmed by 5 bases and the J gene end by 7 bases; junction bases not matched to a gene: 5. The CDR3 coding sequence is TGTGCCAGCAGCGGCAACAGGGGCAATTCACCCCTCCACTTT. Its protein product is CASSGNRGNSPLHF.

This chain joins TRBV27 and TRBJ2-1, with TRBD2 identical over 16 bases. The CDR3 loop spans 19 amino acids. Looked up from germline, CDR1 is MNHEY and CDR2 is SMNVEV (reference sequence). V lost 3 bases, J lost 4 bases, and 9 bases stayed unmatched. This chain's CDR3 is CASSLGGQGLAGGYNEQFF. In DNA form, the CDR3 reads TGTGCCAGCAGTTTGGGGGGACAGGGACTAGCGGGAGGGTACAATGAGCAGTTCTTC.

This clone came up a few times. J is TRBJ1-2 and V is TRBV18; no clear D gene. Germline CDR1 reads KGHSH; CDR2 reads LQKENI. With 1 base removed from V and 3 bases from J, the gap between germline ends came to 15 bases. The CDR3 runs to 16 residues. The CDR3 here is CASSPQTISRDYGYTF. The CDR3 region has the DNA TGTGCCAGCTCACCACAGACAATCTCGCGGGACTATGGCTACACCTTC.

The CDR3 spells CASSLVGTGTNTEAFF. The CDR3 region has the DNA TGCGCCAGCAGCTTGGTGGGGACAGGGACGAACACTGAAGCTTTCTTT. The rearrangement links TRBV5-1 to TRBJ1-1, with 9 bases identical to TRBD1. V was pared by 0 bases and J by 1 base, with 4 bases of the junction left unmatched. Germline-derived CDR1 and CDR2 are SGHRS and YFSETQ. The CDR3 has 16 residues.

This chain uses TRBV18 with TRBJ1-3, with a tentative D call TRBD1 (6 bases). V shed 4 bases and J shed 0 bases, with 16 bases lying between them. This CDR3 is built from 17 residues. Germline V gene sequence: CDR1 KGHSH, CDR2 LQKENI. This CDR3 is CASSQDSSTISGNTIYF. DNA of the CDR3: TGTGCCAGCTCACAGGACAGCTCTACAATCTCTGGAAACACCATATATTTT.

The rearrangement links TRBV18 to TRBJ1-2; D is possibly TRBD1 (5 bases). The germline V gene has CDR1 KGHSH and CDR2 LQKENI. The CDR3 sequence is 13 residues long. With 3 bases removed from V and 4 bases from J, the gap between germline ends came to 9 bases. As DNA, the CDR3 is TGTGCCAGCTCACCGACAGAAATCTATGGCTACACCTTC. It is translated as CASSPTEIYGYTF.